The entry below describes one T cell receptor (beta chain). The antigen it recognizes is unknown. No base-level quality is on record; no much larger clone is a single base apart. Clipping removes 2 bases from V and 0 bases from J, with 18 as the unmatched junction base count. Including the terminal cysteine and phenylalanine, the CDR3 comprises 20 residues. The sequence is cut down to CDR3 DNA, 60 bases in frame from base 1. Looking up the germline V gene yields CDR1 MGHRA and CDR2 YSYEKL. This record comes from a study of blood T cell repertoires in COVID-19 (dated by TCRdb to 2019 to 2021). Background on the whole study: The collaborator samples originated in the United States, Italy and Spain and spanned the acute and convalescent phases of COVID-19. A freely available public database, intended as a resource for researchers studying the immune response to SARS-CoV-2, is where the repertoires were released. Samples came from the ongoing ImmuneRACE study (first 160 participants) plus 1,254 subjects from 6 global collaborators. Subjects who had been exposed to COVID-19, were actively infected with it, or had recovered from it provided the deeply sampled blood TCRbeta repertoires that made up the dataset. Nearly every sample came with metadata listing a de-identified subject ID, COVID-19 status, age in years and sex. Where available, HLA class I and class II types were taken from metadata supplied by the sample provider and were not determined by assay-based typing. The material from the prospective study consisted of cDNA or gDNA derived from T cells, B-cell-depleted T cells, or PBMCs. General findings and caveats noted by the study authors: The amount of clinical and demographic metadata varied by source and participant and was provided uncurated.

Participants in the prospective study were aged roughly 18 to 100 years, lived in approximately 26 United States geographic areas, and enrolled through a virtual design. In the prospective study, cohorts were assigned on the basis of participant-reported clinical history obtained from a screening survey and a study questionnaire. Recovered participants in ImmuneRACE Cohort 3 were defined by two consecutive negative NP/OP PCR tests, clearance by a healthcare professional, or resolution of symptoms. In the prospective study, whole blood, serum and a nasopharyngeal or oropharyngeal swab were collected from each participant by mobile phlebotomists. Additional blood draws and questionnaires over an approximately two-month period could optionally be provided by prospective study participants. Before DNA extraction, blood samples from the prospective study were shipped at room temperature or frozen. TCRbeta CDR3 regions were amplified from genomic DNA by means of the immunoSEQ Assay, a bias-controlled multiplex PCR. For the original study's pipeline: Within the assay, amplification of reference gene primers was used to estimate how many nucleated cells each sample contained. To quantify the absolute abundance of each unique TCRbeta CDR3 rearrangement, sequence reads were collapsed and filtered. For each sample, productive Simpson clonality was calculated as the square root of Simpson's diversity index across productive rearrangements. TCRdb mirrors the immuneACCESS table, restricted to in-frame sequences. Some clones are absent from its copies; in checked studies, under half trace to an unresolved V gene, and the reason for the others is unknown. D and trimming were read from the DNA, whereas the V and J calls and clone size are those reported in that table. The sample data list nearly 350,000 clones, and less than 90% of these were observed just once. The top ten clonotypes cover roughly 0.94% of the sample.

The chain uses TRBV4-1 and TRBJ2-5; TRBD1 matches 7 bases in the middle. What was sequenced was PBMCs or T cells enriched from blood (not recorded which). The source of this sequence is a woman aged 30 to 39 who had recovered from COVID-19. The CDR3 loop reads CASSQLGQDARNNYQETQYF. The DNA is TGCGCCAGCAGCCAACTTGGACAGGACGCCCGAAATAATTACCAAGAGACCCAGTACTTC.